One sample yielded the 16 T cell receptor beta chains listed below, sequenced in a study of human T cells and chemical hapten exposure. TCRdb ran MiXCR on the RACE reads and lists one entry per CDR3 protein. The data show more than 85,000 distinct CDR3 sequences, with about a tenth seen just once and about 3% held by the top ten. Time point meaning: patch test 2, 6 weeks after DPC sensitization. The treatment here: therapeutic diphenylcyclopropenone sensitization with weekly scalp DPC. The sample was whole blood, taken in connection with sensitization to the hapten diphenylcyclopropenone (DPC). The receptor set was obtained from a woman aged 40 to 55 with alopecia areata. Some clones in this sample may be carry-over from other donors' samples.

This clonotype was observed many times. The rearrangement uses TRBV20-1 and TRBJ1-2, with TRBD1 as a possible D gene (5 bases). The germline V gene has CDR1 DFQATT and CDR2 SNEGSKA (reference sequence). This CDR3 is built from 12 residues. The V and J ends lost 5 bases and 6 bases respectively, with 13 bases between them. The CDR3 reads CSALGTVNGYTF. The CDR3 DNA follows: TGCAGTGCTTTGGGGACGGTAAATGGCTACACCTTC.

This clonotype was seen ten or more times. J is TRBJ1-1 and V is TRBV7-9; no reliable D call. V lost 0 bases and J lost 6, with 5 bases in between. CDR3 length: 12 residues. Germline CDR1 reads SEHNR; CDR2 reads FQNEAQ (reference sequence). The CDR3 spells CASSLAVAEAFF. DNA for the CDR3: TGTGCCAGCAGCTTAGCAGTGGCTGAAGCTTTCTTT.

J is TRBJ2-7 and V is TRBV7-2, with D unresolved. Germline CDR1 reads SGHTA; CDR2 reads FQGNSA. The V end lost 1 base, the J end lost 3 bases, and 7 bases lay between the germline ends. CDR3 length: 13 amino acids. Written as DNA, the CDR3 is TGTGCCAGCAGCTTAGGTATCGGCTACGAGCAGTACTTC. Protein: CASSLGIGYEQYF.

This clonotype was seen only a few times. The rearrangement joins TRBV29-1 to TRBJ2-2, with D maybe TRBD1 (5 bases). Trimming cost V 3 bases and J 5 bases, with 10 bases left between them. This CDR3 has 13 amino acids. The germline CDR1 and CDR2 sequences are SQVTM and ANQGSEA. In nucleotides, the CDR3 is TGCAGCGTTGACGCACAGGCTACCGGGGAGCTGTTTTTT. It specifies CSVDAQATGELFF.

This clonotype was found a few times. The rearrangement uses TRBV10-3 and TRBJ1-2, with 10 bases that match TRBD1. Germline V CDR1 and CDR2: ENHRY, SYGVKD. There are 15 residues in the CDR3. J was trimmed by 4 bases and V by 1 base; bases with no gene match: 3. CDR3 loop: CAISEWTGGSYGYTF. Written as DNA, the CDR3 is TGTGCCATCAGTGAGTGGACAGGGGGTAGCTATGGCTACACCTTC.

This clonotype was recorded many times. This chain connects TRBV6-5 to TRBJ1-4, with 7 bases that match TRBD1. Germline V CDR1 and CDR2: MNHEY, SVGAGI. CDR3 length: 15 residues. With V trimmed by 8 bases and J by 0 bases, 6 bases remained unmatched. The CDR3 reads CASGGTDPTNEKLFF. As DNA, the CDR3 is TGTGCCAGCGGAGGGACAGACCCAACTAATGAAAAACTGTTTTTT.

This clonotype occurred many times. The chain carries TRBV27 and TRBJ2-2, with D uncertain. The V and J ends lost 2 bases and 4 bases respectively, with 8 bases between them. The CDR3 consists of 14 residues. Germline V gene sequence: CDR1 MNHEY, CDR2 SMNVEV (reference sequence). The DNA for the CDR3 is TGTGCCAGCAGTTTAGGGCAAGCCACCGGGGAGCTGTTTTTT. It translates to CASSLGQATGELFF.

This clonotype was counted only a few times. This rearrangement joins TRBV3-1 to TRBJ1-2, with a weak D call TRBD1 (6 bases). This CDR3 contains 14 residues. Germline-derived CDR1 and CDR2 are LGHDT and YNNKEL (reference sequence). V lost 1 base and J 14 bases, leaving 20 bases between the germline ends. The CDR3 here is CASSQAPGVGGETF. In DNA, the CDR3 is TGTGCCAGCAGCCAAGCCCCTGGGGTAGGGGGTGAAACCTTC.

This clonotype was picked up many times. The chain is built from TRBV3-1 and TRBJ1-6; 9 bases agree with TRBD1. V gave up 0 bases and J gave up 6 bases; unmatched junction bases: 6. This CDR3 spans 17 amino acids. Germline CDR1 and CDR2: LGHDT and YNNKEL (reference sequence). The CDR3 DNA reads as TGTGCCAGCAGCCAAGAATTCGGGACAGGGACTAATTCACCCCTCCACTTT. Translating gives CASSQEFGTGTNSPLHF.

Note on this clonotype: Compared with germline, one end of the junction differs, possibly owing to a read error. This chain joins TRBV11-2 and TRBJ2-4; D is possibly TRBD1 or TRBD2 (5 bases each). This CDR3 spans 17 amino acids. CDR1 SGHAT and CDR2 FQNNGV come from the germline V gene. The CDR3 reads CASSPQGEGMSKNIRYF. CDR3 DNA: TGTGCCAGCAGCCCCCAAGGAGAGGGGATGAGCAAAAACATTCGGTACTTC. The full variable domain, in which reference TRBV11-2 and TRBJ2-4 provide the parts outside the CDR3, is EAGVAQSPRYKIIEKRQSVAFWCNPISGHATLYWYQQILGQGPKLLIQFQNNGVVDDSQLPKDRFSAERLKGVDSTLKIQPAKLEDSAVYLCASSPQGEGMSKNIRYFGAGTRLSVL.

This clonotype was seen only a few times. The J gene is TRBJ2-1, the V gene TRBV9; D is perhaps TRBD1 (6 bases). Germline CDR1 is SGDLS and CDR2 is YYNGEE. Trimming shortened V by 0 bases and J by 6 bases, and 13 bases separated the two germline ends. The CDR3 runs 15 residues. Here the CDR3 reads CASSVGQVAINEQFF. CDR3 sequence (DNA): TGTGCCAGCAGCGTAGGACAGGTCGCAATCAATGAGCAGTTCTTC.

This clonotype was detected a few times. The rearrangement links TRBV3-1 to TRBJ1-1, with a weak D call TRBD1 (5 bases). CDR1 and CDR2 (germline): LGHDT, YNNKEL (reference sequence). CDR3 length equals 13 residues. V was trimmed by 5 bases and J by 8 bases, leaving 15 bases between them. CDR3 loop: CASSTNNWGEAFF. As DNA, the CDR3 is TGTGCCAGCAGCACAAATAACTGGGGGGAAGCTTTCTTT.

This chain links TRBV29-1 with TRBJ2-7; D is tentatively TRBD1 or TRBD2 (5 bases each). The germline V and J ends were trimmed by 1 base and 2 bases, with 9 bases remaining between them. CDR1 is SQVTM and CDR2 is ANQGSEA in the germline V gene. There are 13 residues in the CDR3. The CDR3 is CSVEGGVAYEQYF. The CDR3 DNA reads TGCAGCGTTGAAGGAGGGGTAGCCTACGAGCAGTACTTC.

The CDR3 DNA is TGTGCCAGCAGCTTGGAAGCGCAGACCCAGTACTTC. Translation: CASSLEAQTQYF. This chain connects TRBV5-4 to TRBJ2-5; D gene uncertain. The CDR3 consists of 12 residues. The germline gives CDR1 SGHNT, CDR2 YYREEE (reference sequence). V was clipped by 0 bases and J by 6 bases, with 6 bases between them. The full variable domain, its missing parts supplied by reference TRBV5-4 and TRBJ2-5, is ETGVTQSPTHLIKTRGQQVTLRCSSQSGHNTVSWYQQALGQGPQFIFQYYREEENGRGNFPPRFSGLQFPNYSSELNVNALELDDSALYLCASSLEAQTQYFGPGTRLLVL.

This clonotype was recorded at least ten times. CDR3 DNA: TGTGCCAGCAGCTCTAACGGGGGAGGCACTGAAGCTTTCTTT. It specifies CASSSNGGGTEAFF. The rearrangement uses TRBV11-2 and TRBJ1-1, with a possible D match to TRBD1 (5 bases). The CDR3 extends over 14 amino acids. The V gene lost 4 bases and the J gene lost 4 bases, with 13 bases spanning the gap. Germline values: CDR1 SGHAT, CDR2 FQNNGV.

The chain recombines TRBV27 with TRBJ2-3, with 9 bases aligning to TRBD2. With V trimmed by 5 bases and J by 4 bases, 7 bases remained unmatched. CDR3 size: 15 residues. Germline V gene data show CDR1 as MNHEY and CDR2 as SMNVEV (reference sequence). Written as DNA, the CDR3 is TGTGCCAGCAGTCCCAGAGCGGGGGGCGCAGATACGCAGTATTTT. This encodes CASSPRAGGADTQYF.